The rows below give T cell receptor beta chains drawn from one sample of a study of tumor-infiltrating lymphocytes in primary liver carcinoma. Via MiXCR, TCRdb re-called the multiplex PCR reads, giving one row per CDR3 protein. The table includes about 190,000 distinct CDR3 sequences, around four fifths detected once. Sequenced: tumor tissue from primary liver carcinoma. The receptors shown here come from a man aged 40-55 years with primary liver carcinoma and hepatitis B virus infection. Each CDR3 is given with its conserved first and last residue. A D gene is named only where the DNA matches it firmly. Part of the rows lack a size; the others show once, few, many or a class for expanded clones.

j_call v_call d_call clone_size cdr3_nt cdr3_aa
TRBJ1-1 TRBV12-3/TRBV12-4 TRBD1 many TGTGCCAGCAGCCGCGCGGGACAGGGTTTAAACACTGAAGCTTTCTTT CASSRAGQGLNTEAFF
TRBJ2-1 TRBV10-3 NA many TGTGCCATCGGGGGGAGCAGTTATGAGCAGTTCTTC CAIGGSSYEQFF
TRBJ2-3 TRBV30 NA NA TGTGCCTGGAGTGCGGGGAGGTATTCGGATACGCAGTATTTT CAWSAGRYSDTQYF
TRBJ1-4 TRBV29-1 TRBD1 NA TGCAGCGTTGGCAGGGGGCGGATTGAAAAACTGTTTTTT CSVGRGRIEKLFF
TRBJ2-2 TRBV7-9 NA NA TGTGGCAGCAGACGGTTGTTTGCAAACACCGGGGAGCTGTTTTTT CGSRRLFANTGELFF
TRBJ1-2 TRBV6-5 NA NA TGTGCCAGCAGCCTGGACAGCGCGAGCGGCCACACCTTC CASSLDSASGHTF
TRBJ2-6 TRBV11-2 NA NA TGTGCCAGCATCAAGGGGGGAGACAGGGACATTTCCCTCTCTGGGGCCAACGTCCTGACTTTC CASIKGGDRDISLSGANVLTF
TRBJ2-2 TRBV5-4 NA NA TGTGCCAGCAGCCCCGGACCCAGCCCCGGGGAGATCTTTTTT CASSPGPSPGEIFF
TRBJ2-1 TRBV7-2 TRBD2 NA TGTGCCAGCAGCCAATTGGGGAGGGCCTTGGGCAATGAGCAGTTCTTC CASSQLGRALGNEQFF
TRBJ1-1 TRBV29-1 NA NA TGCAGCGCTGTGAAGGTCTCGAACACTGAGGCTTTCTTT CSAVKVSNTEAFF
TRBJ2-3 TRBV7-3 NA NA TGTGCCAGCAGCAAAGCCTTAGGAGGCACGCGGTATTTT CASSKALGGTRYF
TRBJ2-1 TRBV6-2/TRBV6-3 TRBD1 NA TGTGCCAGCAATTACTTTACGCAGGGACAGGTCTCGTTCTTC CASNYFTQGQVSFF
TRBJ1-5 TRBV4-1 NA NA TGCGCCAGCAGCCTTCGGGCAGCGGGCAATCACCCCCAGCATTTT CASSLRAAGNHPQHF
TRBJ2-1 TRBV29-1 NA NA TGCAGCGTTCGAGAGATATACAATGGGCAGTTCTTC CSVREIYNGQFF
TRBJ2-7 TRBV12-3/TRBV12-4 TRBD1 NA TGTGCCAACAGACATATACAACAGGGGCTCTACGAGCAGTACTTC CANRHIQQGLYEQYF
TRBJ2-5 TRBV28 NA NA TGTGCAAACAGAGGGCTGGGGGAGACCCAGTACTTC CANRGLGETQYF
TRBJ2-7 TRBV29-1 NA few TGCAGCGTTGAAGGAAGTACACAGGGCTCTCTCCTCGGGCAGTATTTC CSVEGSTQGSLLGQYF
TRBJ2-4 TRBV12-3/TRBV12-4 TRBD1 NA TGTGCCAGTAGCTTTTTTGGCCCGGGACAGGGTACGAACATTCAGTGCTTC CASSFFGPGQGTNIQCF
TRBJ2-2 TRBV6-5 NA once TGTGTCAGCAGTGCGAAACCGCGAGGGAGGGGGGAGCTGTTTTTT CVSSAKPRGRGELFF
TRBJ1-1 TRBV28 NA NA TGTGCCAGCAGGAGAACGGGGATAGCATTTAACACTGGAGCTTTCTTT CASRRTGIAFNTGAFF
TRBJ2-7 TRBV12-3/TRBV12-4 NA NA TGTGCCAGCAAAGGGAGGTTTAGGTACGAACAGTACTTC CASKGRFRYEQYF
TRBJ1-2 TRBV7-9 TRBD1 few TGTACCAGCAGCTCCAGACCCCAGGGGGGGCGCAATTATGGCTACACCTTC CTSSSRPQGGRNYGYTF
TRBJ2-1 TRBV11-2 TRBD2 NA TGTGCCGGCAGCTTAGATAGGGACGGGAGGTTCAAAAATGAGCAGTTCTTC CAGSLDRDGRFKNEQFF
TRBJ2-7 TRBV14 NA many TGTGCCAGCAGCCGCTCTATGGGTTCGCAGTACTTC CASSRSMGSQYF
TRBJ1-5 TRBV6-2/TRBV6-3 NA NA TGTGCCAGTTCCGCTGGGTCTAGAACCCCGCAGCATTTT CASSAGSRTPQHF
TRBJ1-6 TRBV6-1 NA NA TGTGCCTCCTGGCAGGTTACTTCACCCCTCCACTTT CASWQVTSPLHF
TRBJ2-7 TRBV29-1 NA NA TGCAGCGTTGAAGGGAGAGGTTCCTATGAGCACTACTTC CSVEGRGSYEHYF
TRBJ2-3 TRBV14 NA NA TGTGCCAGCAACCAAACCACAGATACGCAGTACTTT CASNQTTDTQYF
TRBJ1-3 TRBV7-9 NA NA TGTGCCAGCAGCCCACACTCCGGGGTGTGTGGAAACACCATATATTTT CASSPHSGVCGNTIYF
TRBJ1-3 TRBV29-1 NA NA TGCAGCGTGCCCTCTGGAAACACCGTATATTTT CSVPSGNTVYF
TRBJ1-6 TRBV4-2 NA NA TGTGCCAACAGGGAAGGAGGATCACCCCTCCAATTT CANREGGSPLQF
TRBJ2-5 TRBV29-1 TRBD1 NA TGCTGCGTTCATCCAGGGGGCGCGGAGACCCAGTACTTC CCVHPGGAETQYF
TRBJ2-1 TRBV5-4 NA NA TGTGCCAGCTCGCAGGGCCCCTCCTACAATGAGCAGCTCTTC CASSQGPSYNEQLF
TRBJ2-7 TRBV6-1 TRBD1 NA TGTGCCAACACCCGGACAGGTTCCTACGAGCAGTATTTC CANTRTGSYEQYF
TRBJ1-4 TRBV6-6 TRBD1 NA TGTACCAGCAGTAACCGGGACAGGGGGCGAGGCGAAAAACTGTCTTTT CTSSNRDRGRGEKLSF
TRBJ1-1 TRBV9 NA NA TGTGCCATCAGCCTCCTCATGAACACTGAAGCTTTCTTT CAISLLMNTEAFF
TRBJ2-3 TRBV5-6 NA NA TGTGCTAGCAGCTCGTCCGGTAACACAGATACGCAGTATTTT CASSSSGNTDTQYF
TRBJ2-4 TRBV6-2/TRBV6-3 NA once TGTGCCAGCAGTTACGCTGGGTGCAAAAACATTCAGTACTTC CASSYAGCKNIQYF
TRBJ1-2 TRBV6-5 TRBD1 NA TGTGCCAGCAAGGGGGGACAGGGGGATCGGCTCGGCTATGACTACACCTTC CASKGGQGDRLGYDYTF
TRBJ2-2 TRBV4-2 TRBD2 NA TGTGCCAGCAGCCAAGAAAGAGCGGGAGGTCTCACCGGGGGGCTGTTTTTT CASSQERAGGLTGGLFF
TRBJ1-1 TRBV4-2 NA NA TGTGTCAGCAGCCCGGGAATTGAAGCTTTGTTT CVSSPGIEALF
TRBJ2-5 TRBV5-1 TRBD1 NA TGCGCCAGCAAGACAGGGTTCCAAGAGACCCAATACTTC CASKTGFQETQYF
TRBJ1-4 TRBV18 NA NA TGTGCCAGCTCACCTCCCGGGCTCTCGCAGGAAAAAATGTTTTTT CASSPPGLSQEKMFF
TRBJ1-2 TRBV7-9 NA NA TGTGCCAGCAGATGGGGCGGGGGGTTTCATGGCTACACGTTC CASRWGGGFHGYTF
TRBJ1-1 TRBV6-5 NA NA TGTGCCAGCAGCTTCGAACAGACCAACACTGAAGCTTTCTTT CASSFEQTNTEAFF
TRBJ1-4 TRBV5-1 NA NA TGCGCCAGCAGCCGCCTAGGGAGGAATGAAAAACTGTTTTTT CASSRLGRNEKLFF
TRBJ2-1 TRBV11-1 NA few TGTGCCAGCAGCTCGGGGCAGGCCAGCTCCTACAATGAGCAGTTTTTC CASSSGQASSYNEQFF
TRBJ2-2 TRBV5-4 NA NA TGTGCCAGCAGCTCGACTAGTGCGAACACCGGGAAACTGTTTTTT CASSSTSANTGKLFF
TRBJ2-1 TRBV7-3 TRBD2 few TGTGCCAGCAGCTCCCTCGGGACGGGGGGTGAGCAGTTCTTC CASSSLGTGGEQFF
TRBJ1-5 TRBV12-3/TRBV12-4 NA NA TGTGCGAGCAGTTTCAAGGCGTCGGAGCAGCCTCAGCATTTT CASSFKASEQPQHF
TRBJ2-2 TRBV11-2 TRBD2 few TGTGTCAGCAGCTTAGTGACTAGCGGGGGCACCGGGAAGCTGTTTTTT CVSSLVTSGGTGKLFF